The clone carrying this T cell receptor (beta chain) was observed once. This CDR3 has 16 residues. J was trimmed by 1 base and V by 1 base; bases with no gene match: 4. Germline V lookup: CDR1 MNHEY, CDR2 SVGAGI. Autoimmune disease history or systemic immunosuppression barred patients. This specimen comes from a study of OX40 agonist ivuxolimab in advanced cancers. Study background: Hepatocellular carcinoma, melanoma, renal cell or head and neck cancer was diagnosed in the dose-escalation patients. Roughly two fifths of patients had received prior checkpoint inhibitor therapy.

Method: immunoSEQ multiplex PCR; TCRdb's copy keeps in-frame clones and lacks some. The sample shows roughly 53,000 clones, 79% of them seen only once. The sequenced sample was CD4+ or CD8+ T cells sorted from blood, obtained in a trial of the OX40 agonist ivuxolimab. The clonotype originates from an adult with an advanced solid tumor such as melanoma, head and neck, liver or kidney cancer. The chain carries TRBV6-5 and TRBJ2-3; 8 nucleotides match TRBD1. In DNA, the CDR3 is TGTGCCAGCAGTTACTGGGACAGGCTCTGCACAGATACGCAGTATTTT. It yields the protein CASSYWDRLCTDTQYF.